A single sample gave rise to the 31 T cell receptor beta chains below, sequenced in a study of T-cell reconstitution after alpha-beta-depleted transplantation in children. Molecular barcoding with unique molecular identifiers was used for the TCRbeta library. TCRdb itself ran the PCR reads through MiXCR, one entry per CDR3 protein. The sample shows about 300,000 distinct CDR3 sequences, 10% of them seen only once. This material consisted of PBMCs, taken before TCRalphabeta/CD19-depleted stem cell transplant. These receptors originate from a boy younger than two with acute myeloid leukemia, due to receive a stem cell transplant.

Notes on this clonotype: With a much larger clone just one base away, this may be a read error. The chain is built from TRBV11-1 and TRBJ1-5; 8 nucleotides align to TRBD1. V was pared by 4 bases and J by 3 bases, with 5 bases of the junction left unmatched. The CDR3 is made up of 15 amino acids. Germline CDR1 and CDR2: SGHAT and FQDESV (reference sequence). CDR3 nucleotide sequence: TGTGCCAGCAGCTCCGGGGGACAGGCCAATCAGCCCCAGCATTTT. It codes for CASSSGGQANQPQHF.

This clonotype appeared many times. The rearrangement uses TRBV27 and TRBJ1-2, with 8 bases lining up with TRBD1. There are 14 residues in the CDR3. The J segment lost 7 bases and the V segment lost 3 bases, leaving 7 bases of the junction unmatched. The germline CDR1 and CDR2 sequences are MNHEY and SMNVEV (reference sequence). The CDR3 DNA reads TGTGCCAGCAGTTTGTCCAGGGGGCTTTCTGGCTACACCTTC. Translation gives CASSLSRGLSGYTF.

In regard to this clonotype: Being one base from a much bigger clone, this may be a read error. The V and J genes are TRBV7-3 and TRBJ2-2; TRBD1 or TRBD2 may be the D gene (5 bases each). Trimming left V 1 base short and J 4 bases short, with 10 bases between. Germline assignment: CDR1 SGHTA and CDR2 FQGTGA. CDR3 length: 15 residues. In DNA, the CDR3 is TGTGCCAGCAGCTTAAGGGGGTTGACCACCGGGGAGCTGTTTTTT. It translates to CASSLRGLTTGELFF.

This clonotype was counted ten times or more. The rearrangement links TRBV6-5 to TRBJ2-7; 9 bases fit TRBD2. V lost 6 bases, J lost 4 bases, and 4 bases stayed unmatched. The CDR3 contains 13 residues. The V gene's germline CDR1 is MNHEY and CDR2 SVGAGI. CDR3 in DNA: TGTGCCAGCAGGGCGGGGGGGCTATACGAGCAGTACTTC. Translating gives CASRAGGLYEQYF.

This clonotype was observed many times. The V call is TRBV9, the J call TRBJ2-1, with 13 bases matching TRBD2. V lost 0 bases, J lost 13 bases, and 4 bases stayed unmatched. Germline CDR1 is SGDLS and CDR2 is YYNGEE. This CDR3 has 14 amino acids. The CDR3: CASSVAWTSGSQFF. The CDR3 bases are TGTGCCAGCAGCGTAGCTTGGACTAGCGGGAGCCAGTTCTTC.

Notes on this clonotype: This may come from a read error, since a much larger clone is one base off. V and J are TRBV7-2 and TRBJ1-4, with D uncertain. Trimming took off 1 base at V and 9 bases at J, with 9 bases between the two ends. CDR3 length: 13 residues. Germline values: CDR1 SGHTA, CDR2 FQGNSA. The CDR3 nucleotides read TGTGCCAGCAGCTTAGGGCCCGGCCAAAAACTGTTTTTT. This sequence encodes CASSLGPGQKLFF.

The rearrangement links TRBV6-5 to TRBJ1-1; maybe TRBD1 (5 bases). CDR1 MNHEY and CDR2 SVGAGI come from the germline V gene. This CDR3 is built from 13 residues. Trimming took 4 bases from V and 7 from J, leaving 13 bases between them. Written as DNA, the CDR3 is TGTGCCAGCAGTTCCTGGAGGGGCGATGAAGCTTTCTTT. Translated: CASSSWRGDEAFF.

This clonotype came up many times. This chain links TRBV29-1 with TRBJ2-5, with D unresolved. CDR1 and CDR2 (germline): SQVTM, ANQGSEA. V lost 4 bases to trimming and J lost 0 bases, with 9 bases between them. This CDR3 is built from 13 residues. The CDR3 nucleotides read TGCAGCGTTGTCGTCAGGAACCAAGAGACCCAGTACTTC. Its protein is CSVVVRNQETQYF.

A word on this clonotype: The missing conserved phenylalanine or tryptophan at the end of this CDR3 makes a read error likely. This rearrangement joins TRBV4-3 to TRBJ2-1; the match to TRBD2 covers 13 bases. V trimming: 3 bases; J trimming: 8 bases; junction bases outside the gene matches: 7. The CDR3 sequence is 16 residues long. CDR1 and CDR2 from the germline V gene are LGHNA and YSLEER. CDR3 bases: TGCGCCAGCAGCCACCCCGGGACTAGCGGGGTCGATGAGCAGTTCTTG. This sequence encodes CASSHPGTSGVDEQFL.

This clonotype has a count of ten or more. This chain links TRBV6-5 with TRBJ2-1; TRBD2 agrees at 7 bases. The germline V gene has CDR1 MNHEY and CDR2 SVGAGI. V lost 8 bases, J lost 0 bases, and 10 bases stayed unmatched. This CDR3 has 16 residues. The CDR3, as DNA: TGTGCCAGCGCCGGGGAAGCGGGAAGCTCCTACAATGAGCAGTTCTTC. This codes for CASAGEAGSSYNEQFF.

The V gene is TRBV4-1, the J gene TRBJ1-5; D might be TRBD1 (6 bases). Looked up from germline, CDR1 is MGHRA and CDR2 is YSYEKL. CDR3 length: 16 residues. Trimming cost V 1 base and J 7 bases, with 17 bases left between them. In DNA, the CDR3 is TGCGCCAGCAGCCAAGGAGGCTACAGGGCTGGACAGCCCCAGCATTTT. It yields the protein CASSQGGYRAGQPQHF.

This clonotype showed up many times. The rearrangement uses TRBV20-1 and TRBJ2-3; 8 bases match TRBD2. Germline CDR1 and CDR2: DFQATT and SNEGSKA (reference sequence). V was pared by 6 bases and J by 0 bases, with 8 bases of the junction left unmatched. This CDR3 comprises 15 residues. CDR3 sequence (DNA): TGCAGTGCAATCGGGGGGGCCAGGAGCACAGATACGCAGTATTTT. Translating gives CSAIGGARSTDTQYF.

Ten or more counts support this clonotype. This chain joins TRBV6-5 and TRBJ1-6; TRBD1 agrees at 9 bases. Germline V gene data show CDR1 as MNHEY and CDR2 as SVGAGI. The V segment lost 4 bases and the J segment 4 bases; nucleotides outside the gene matches: 5. The CDR3 covers 16 residues. CDR3 nucleotide sequence: TGTGCCAGCAGTTCGGGGACAGGGAGGTATAATTCACCCCTCCACTTT. Translation gives CASSSGTGRYNSPLHF.

The table lists this clonotype with many counts. This sequence joins TRBV28 and TRBJ2-1, with 11 nucleotides matching TRBD2. The CDR3 contains 15 residues. CDR1 is MDHEN and CDR2 is SYDVKM in the germline V gene. Unmatched junction bases numbered 8, after V lost 6 bases and J lost 7 bases. CDR3 bases: TGTGCCAGCAGGGCTGCATCTAGCGGGAGGAATGAGCAGTTCTTC. This codes for CASRAASSGRNEQFF. Looking up the rest from reference TRBV28 and TRBJ2-1 gives the full variable domain: DVKVTQSSRYLVKRTGEKVFLECVQDMDHENMFWYRQDPGLGLRLIYFSYDVKMKEKGDIPEGYSVSREKKERFSLILESASTNQTSMYLCASRAASSGRNEQFFGPGTRLTVL.

This rearrangement joins TRBV5-1 to TRBJ2-3; 8 bases are a match to TRBD2. There are 16 residues in the CDR3. Germline V lookup: CDR1 SGHRS, CDR2 YFSETQ. With V trimmed by 4 bases and J by 6 bases, 13 bases remained unmatched. The CDR3 sequence is CASSSMGGGPSDTQYF. CDR3 in DNA: TGCGCCAGCAGCAGCATGGGCGGGGGGCCCTCTGATACGCAGTATTTT.

This clonotype appeared many times. V is TRBV20-1 and J is TRBJ2-5; D not certain. This CDR3 comprises 12 residues. Trimming stripped 6 bases from V and 4 bases from J, with 12 bases between. Germline V gives CDR1 DFQATT, CDR2 SNEGSKA (reference sequence). CDR3 nucleotide sequence: TGCAGTGCGTCAAACTGGGGAGAGACCCAGTACTTC. This codes for CSASNWGETQYF.

This clonotype was detected only a few times. The V gene is TRBV11-1, the J gene TRBJ2-3, with TRBD1 identical over 10 bases. Germline V gives CDR1 SGHAT, CDR2 FQDESV (reference sequence). The CDR3 length is 21 residues. Trimming cost V 3 bases and J 6 bases; bases outside gene matches: 24. The CDR3 region is CASSFVTIRSWGQGISDTQYF. In nucleotides, the CDR3 is TGTGCCAGCAGCTTCGTGACGATTCGTTCTTGGGGACAGGGGATTTCGGATACGCAGTATTTT.

This clonotype has a count of ten or more. The J gene is TRBJ1-5, the V gene TRBV12-3 or TRBV12-4; D may be TRBD1 (5 bases). The CDR3 consists of 15 residues. Trimming removed 1 base at V and 8 bases at J, with 15 bases between. CDR3 sequence (DNA): TGTGCCAGCAGTTTAGTATCAGGGCCTTGGGAGCCCCAGCATTTT. This gives the protein CASSLVSGPWEPQHF.

At least ten counts were recorded for this clonotype. The chain joins TRBV7-8 to TRBJ2-1; no clear D gene. Germline V gene data show CDR1 as SGHVS and CDR2 as FQNEAQ. The CDR3 contains 17 residues. Trimming left V 2 bases short and J 6 bases short, with 20 bases between. The CDR3 DNA reads as TGTGCCAGCAGCTTACGAGCGAGATGGCTGCCATCCAATGAGCAGTTCTTC. Its protein is CASSLRARWLPSNEQFF.

The sample holds a few counts of this clonotype. This rearrangement joins TRBV12-3 or TRBV12-4 to TRBJ2-7, with D unclear. Between the trimmed V and J ends, which lost 5 bases and 2 bases, there was a span of 16 bases. The CDR3 extends over 15 amino acids. The CDR3 spells CASSPEQSRAYEQYF. The CDR3 coding sequence is TGTGCCAGCAGTCCCGAACAGTCACGGGCCTACGAGCAGTACTTC.

This clonotype was found many times. V is TRBV28 and J is TRBJ2-3; 9 nucleotides line up with TRBD2. J lost 1 base, V lost 4 bases, and 9 bases had no gene match. Germline CDR1 MDHEN, CDR2 SYDVKM. The CDR3 length is 17 residues. The CDR3 nucleotides read TGTGCCAGCAGTTCGGGACTAGCCCGGGTACGCACAGATACGCAGTATTTT. Protein sequence: CASSSGLARVRTDTQYF.

This clonotype has just a few counts. The V gene is TRBV20-1, the J gene TRBJ2-3, with 9 bases aligning to TRBD2. The V and J ends lost 0 bases and 4 bases, in that order; junction bases with no gene match: 11. The CDR3 consists of 17 residues. The germline V gene has CDR1 DFQATT and CDR2 SNEGSKA (reference sequence). The CDR3 DNA follows: TGCAGTGCTAGAGATCTGCTGAGGCGGGGGGGTTCAGATACGCAGTATTTT. Translation: CSARDLLRRGGSDTQYF.

There are many counts of this clonotype. The genes are TRBV28 and TRBJ1-5; 8 nucleotides agree with TRBD1. The CDR3 length is 15 residues. V shed 5 bases, J shed 2 bases, and the junction held 5 bases outside the gene matches. Looked up from germline, CDR1 is MDHEN and CDR2 is SYDVKM. As DNA, the CDR3 is TGTGCCAGCAGTCGCGACAGGGGCGGCAATCAGCCCCAGCATTTT. It specifies CASSRDRGGNQPQHF.

This clonotype was seen repeatedly, ten times or more. The chain is built from TRBV6-5 and TRBJ2-7; unclear D gene. Trimming cost V 11 bases and J 3 bases, with 14 bases left between them. Germline V lookup: CDR1 MNHEY, CDR2 SVGAGI. CDR3 length: 12 residues. The CDR3 DNA follows: TGTGCCGGTTATTGGGGTCACTACGAGCAGTACTTC. Translating it yields CAGYWGHYEQYF.

This clonotype was picked up many times. The V and J genes are TRBV14 and TRBJ2-7, with 14 bases matching TRBD2. V gave up 5 bases and J gave up 3 bases; unmatched junction bases: 6. Germline V gene lookup returns CDR1 SGHDN and CDR2 FVKESK. This CDR3 region has 16 residues. CDR3 sequence (DNA): TGTGCCAGCAGCGGCGGGACTAGCGGGAGTATCTACGAGCAGTACTTC. Amino acids: CASSGGTSGSIYEQYF.

The V and J genes are TRBV20-1 and TRBJ2-7, with D possibly matching TRBD1 (6 bases). Germline values: CDR1 DFQATT, CDR2 SNEGSKA (reference sequence). The ends were cut back, 5 bases at V and 2 bases at J, with 13 bases in the middle. The CDR3 length is 13 residues. DNA of the CDR3: TGCAGTGCTCACGTAGGGGACACCTACGAGCAGTACTTC. Residues: CSAHVGDTYEQYF.

This clonotype has ten or more counts. This rearrangement joins TRBV5-1 to TRBJ2-2; D may be TRBD2 (6 bases). The CDR3 has 15 residues. Looked up from germline, CDR1 is SGHRS and CDR2 is YFSETQ. The V and J ends lost 0 bases and 5 bases respectively, with 11 bases between them. The CDR3 coding sequence is TGCGCCAGCAGCTTGGCCGCTAGCGAAACCGGGGAGCTGTTTTTT. Translation: CASSLAASETGELFF.

This clonotype was detected ten times or more. The chain couples TRBV12-3 or TRBV12-4 to TRBJ2-1, with D possibly being TRBD1 (6 bases). V shed 3 bases and J shed 4 bases, with 10 bases lying between them. There are 14 residues in the CDR3. CDR3 protein: CASSFSGAYNEQFF. Written as DNA, the CDR3 is TGTGCCAGCAGTTTCTCAGGGGCTTACAATGAGCAGTTCTTC.

This clonotype showed up many times. The chain couples TRBV20-1 to TRBJ2-7; D assignment may be TRBD1 or TRBD2 (6 bases each). This CDR3 contains 13 residues. CDR1 and CDR2 from the germline V gene are DFQATT and SNEGSKA (reference sequence). Trimming cost V 6 bases and J 2 bases, with 14 bases left between them. This CDR3 reads CSAEGDETYEQYF. For the CDR3, the DNA is TGCAGTGCGGAGGGGGACGAGACCTACGAGCAGTACTTC.

This clonotype was detected many times. The chain carries TRBV6-5 and TRBJ2-4, with D perhaps matching TRBD1 or TRBD2 (6 bases each). The V end was cut by 2 bases, the J end by 1 base, with 9 bases between. CDR3 size: 15 residues. CDR1 and CDR2 (germline): MNHEY, SVGAGI. The CDR3 bases are TGTGCCAGCAGTTACGGGGGGCCTGCCAAAAACATTCAGTACTTC. It encodes CASSYGGPAKNIQYF.

This clonotype was detected many times. The chain carries TRBV7-2 and TRBJ1-4, with a tentative D call TRBD1 (6 bases). CDR3 size: 14 residues. The germline V gene has CDR1 SGHTA and CDR2 FQGNSA. Trimming shortened V by 2 bases and J by 5 bases, and 9 bases separated the two germline ends. The chain's CDR3 is CASSLNRVNEKLFF. In DNA form, the CDR3 reads TGTGCCAGCAGCTTAAACAGGGTGAATGAAAAACTGTTTTTT. Supplemented by reference TRBV7-2 and TRBJ1-4, the full variable domain reads GAGVSQSPSNKVTEKGKDVELRCDPISGHTALYWYRQSLGQGLEFLIYFQGNSAPDKSGLPSDRFSAERTGGSVSTLTIQRTQQEDSAVYLCASSLNRVNEKLFFGSGTQLSVL.